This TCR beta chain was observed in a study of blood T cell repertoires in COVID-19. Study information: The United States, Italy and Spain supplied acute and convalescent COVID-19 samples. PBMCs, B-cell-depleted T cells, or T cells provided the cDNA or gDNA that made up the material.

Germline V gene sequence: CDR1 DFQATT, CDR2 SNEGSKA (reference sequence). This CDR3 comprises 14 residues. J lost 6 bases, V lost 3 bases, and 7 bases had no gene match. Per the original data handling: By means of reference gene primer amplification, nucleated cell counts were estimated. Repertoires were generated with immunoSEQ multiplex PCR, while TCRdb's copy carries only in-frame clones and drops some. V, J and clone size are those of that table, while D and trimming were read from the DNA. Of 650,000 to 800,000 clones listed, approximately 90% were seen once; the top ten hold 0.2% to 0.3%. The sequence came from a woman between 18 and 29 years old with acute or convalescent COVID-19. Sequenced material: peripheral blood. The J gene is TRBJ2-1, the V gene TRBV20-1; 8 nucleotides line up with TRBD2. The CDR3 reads CSASGRGVSNEQFF. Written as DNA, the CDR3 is TGCAGTGCTAGTGGGCGGGGGGTCTCCAATGAGCAGTTCTTC.